This T cell receptor beta chain was retrieved from a study of beta chain features in type 1 diabetes. The entirety of the isolated RNA underwent reverse transcription, so expressed TCRB transcripts were sequenced. Each sample of naive, central memory or regulatory T cells had, on average, approximately 3.5 million reads. Some clones are missing from TCRdb's copy, which holds only in-frame ones; the method was immunoSEQ multiplex PCR. There are some 370,000 clones in the sample; around a tenth occur only once, and about 0.64% lies in the top ten. Study conclusions and caveats: Type 1 diabetes patients had moderately but significantly shorter TCRB CDR3s in all four CD4+ subsets.

Details on this clone: What it recognizes is unknown.

The CDR3 is 15 amino acids. Germline CDR1 SGHDT, CDR2 YYEEEE. V lost 0 bases, J lost 11 bases, and 20 bases lay in between. The sample was central memory CD4+ T cells from blood. This sequence was found in a man aged 25-45 years with type 1 diabetes. The chain recombines TRBV5-6 with TRBJ1-1, with D unresolved. The CDR3, as DNA: TGTGCCAGCAGCTTGGGGAGGACGGGCCCCCCCCCGGCTTTCTTT. Protein product: CASSLGRTGPPPAFF.